The 28 T cell receptor beta chains in this list originate from one sample, sequenced in a study of CD8 T cells in ankylosing spondylitis. Each CDR3 protein gets one entry after TCRdb re-called the 5' RACE reads with MiXCR. The sample has around 150,000 distinct CDR3 sequences; about 6.7% are singletons. Sequencing used blood, either unsorted or a sorted T cell fraction (not recorded which). These TCRs come from a female donor with ankylosing spondylitis or in good health (not recorded which).

This clonotype has more than one count but fewer than ten. The V call is TRBV6-2 or TRBV6-3, the J call TRBJ1-2; no firm D call. The ends were cut back, 11 bases at V and 6 bases at J, with 16 bases in the middle. The germline gives CDR1 MNHEY, CDR2 SVGEGT. The CDR3 covers 12 residues. The CDR3 loop reads CAVRTPENGYTF. CDR3 sequence (DNA): TGTGCCGTCAGGACCCCAGAAAATGGCTACACCTTC.

In its sample, this clonotype was seen many times. The chain couples TRBV19 to TRBJ1-5; D is uncertain. The germline V gene has CDR1 LNHDA and CDR2 SQIVND (reference sequence). The CDR3 is 16 residues long. V lost 2 bases and J 3 bases, leaving 14 bases between the germline ends. CDR3 sequence: CASSIILAVLNQPQHF. The DNA of the CDR3 is TGTGCCAGTAGTATAATATTGGCAGTTCTCAATCAGCCCCAGCATTTT.

This clonotype was recorded many times. The chain links TRBV9 to TRBJ2-7; 7 positions agree with TRBD1. The CDR3 contains 15 residues. Germline V gives CDR1 SGDLS, CDR2 YYNGEE. The trim removed 3 bases at V and 0 bases at J, leaving 6 bases unmatched. The CDR3 nucleotides read TGTGCCAGCAGCGGACAGGGTAGTAGCTCCTACGAGCAGTACTTC. It yields the protein CASSGQGSSSYEQYF.

The chain recombines TRBV3-1 with TRBJ1-1; a possible D gene is TRBD1 (5 bases). CDR3 length: 13 amino acids. Germline V gene sequence: CDR1 LGHDT, CDR2 YNNKEL (reference sequence). V lost 1 base, J lost 6 bases, and 9 bases lay in between. CDR3 in DNA: TGTGCCAGCAGCCAAGGGGACCGAGCTGAAGCTTTCTTT. Protein: CASSQGDRAEAFF.

In its sample, this clonotype was seen many times. V is TRBV20-1 and J is TRBJ2-3; the match to TRBD2 covers 11 bases. The junction had 6 bases not matched to a gene; V was cut back by 0 bases and J by 1 base. The CDR3 runs to 17 residues. Germline CDR1 DFQATT, CDR2 SNEGSKA (reference sequence). The CDR3 spells CSARDPGLADRTDTQYF. The CDR3, as DNA: TGCAGTGCTAGAGATCCGGGACTAGCGGACCGCACAGATACGCAGTATTTT.

There are a few counts of this clonotype. The genes are TRBV7-2 and TRBJ2-7; 7 nucleotides match TRBD1. V dropped 3 bases and J dropped 4; count of bases not matched to a gene: 0. The germline CDR1 and CDR2 sequences are SGHTA and FQGNSA. There are 12 residues in the CDR3. The CDR3 protein is CASSFRGYEQYF. CDR3 nucleotide sequence: TGTGCCAGCAGCTTCAGGGGGTACGAGCAGTACTTC.

This clonotype showed up just a few times. V and J are TRBV20-1 and TRBJ1-1; D possibly corresponds to TRBD1 (5 bases). V lost 6 bases, J lost 1 base, and 18 bases lay in between. CDR3 size: 15 residues. Germline V gene data show CDR1 as DFQATT and CDR2 as SNEGSKA (reference sequence). The CDR3 loop reads CSATKPGTANTEAFF. In DNA form, the CDR3 reads TGCAGTGCAACAAAACCCGGGACGGCGAACACTGAAGCTTTCTTT.

This clonotype was observed a few times. As DNA, the CDR3 is TGTGCCAGCAGCCAGGGGACATTAGGCACAGATACGCAGTATTTT. Encoded protein: CASSQGTLGTDTQYF. This chain joins TRBV14 and TRBJ2-3; maybe TRBD1 (6 bases). Germline values: CDR1 SGHDN, CDR2 FVKESK. This CDR3 has 15 residues. Deletions cut 3 bases from V and 1 base from J, with 11 bases between.

This clonotype was seen many times. The chain is built from TRBV20-1 and TRBJ2-3; 7 nucleotides align to TRBD2. CDR3 length: 16 amino acids. V lost 1 base, J lost 2 bases, and 9 bases stayed unmatched. CDR1 and CDR2 from the germline V gene are DFQATT and SNEGSKA (reference sequence). DNA of the CDR3: TGCAGTGCTAGAGCCCTAGCGGTTACCCCCACAGATACGCAGTATTTT. It encodes CSARALAVTPTDTQYF.

Note on this clonotype: A read error may explain this, as a much larger clone is one base away. This rearrangement joins TRBV11-2 to TRBJ2-3; unclear D gene. The CDR3 runs to 16 residues. The germline CDR1 and CDR2 sequences are SGHAT and FQNNGV. The CDR3 reads CASSPMPTVSTDPQYF. CDR3 nucleotide sequence: TGTGCCAGCAGCCCAATGCCTACCGTCAGCACAGATCCGCAGTATTTT. Full variable domain (remainder filled in from reference TRBV11-2 and TRBJ2-3): EAGVAQSPRYKIIEKRQSVAFWCNPISGHATLYWYQQILGQGPKLLIQFQNNGVVDDSQLPKDRFSAERLKGVDSTLKIQPAKLEDSAVYLCASSPMPTVSTDPQYFGPGTRLTVL.

This clonotype was recorded a few times. The V and J genes are TRBV2 and TRBJ1-5; D not certain. The CDR3 totals 14 residues. Germline V lookup: CDR1 SNHLY, CDR2 FYNNEI. The V end lost 2 bases, the J end lost 4 bases, and 9 bases lay between the germline ends. The CDR3 spells CASSESDRNQPQHF. CDR3 coding DNA: TGTGCCAGCAGTGAATCGGACCGGAATCAGCCCCAGCATTTT.

This clonotype was observed at least ten times. V and J are TRBV5-1 and TRBJ2-1; D uncertain. With 0 bases removed from V and 0 bases from J, the gap between germline ends came to 4 bases. The CDR3 is 14 amino acids. Germline CDR1 and CDR2: SGHRS and YFSETQ. The CDR3 here is CASSLDTSYNEQFF. Written as DNA, the CDR3 is TGCGCCAGCAGCTTGGACACCTCCTACAATGAGCAGTTCTTC.

This clonotype was seen at least ten times. V gene TRBV4-1 combines with J gene TRBJ1-4, with TRBD1 matching over 7 bases. The germline V gene has CDR1 MGHRA and CDR2 YSYEKL. With 5 bases clipped from V and 5 bases from J, the junction kept 8 bases outside the gene matches. This CDR3 is built from 15 residues. The CDR3 nucleotides read TGCGCCAGCAGCGAGGCACCGGGACAGAATGAAAAACTGTTTTTT. Translated: CASSEAPGQNEKLFF.

Many counts were recorded for this clonotype. J is TRBJ2-7 and V is TRBV12-3 or TRBV12-4; 8 bases match TRBD2. This CDR3 contains 14 residues. J lost 3 bases, V lost 6 bases, and 7 bases had no gene match. CDR3: CASSPPGLGYEQYF. The CDR3 coding sequence is TGTGCCAGCAGCCCCCCGGGACTAGGCTACGAGCAGTACTTC.

This clonotype was detected many times. The chain uses TRBV6-6 and TRBJ2-3; D gene uncertain. CDR1 is MNHNY, CDR2 SVGAGI, per germline (reference sequence). The CDR3 has 11 amino acids. Deletions cut 8 bases from V and 6 bases from J, with 9 bases between. This CDR3 is CASQIWDTQYF. The CDR3 nucleotides read TGTGCCAGCCAAATTTGGGATACGCAGTATTTT.

This clonotype was seen ten or more times. DNA of the CDR3: TGTGCCAGCAGCCTCCCTGGGAGTCTGGCCACTGAAGCTTTCTTT. Translation gives CASSLPGSLATEAFF. The rearrangement uses TRBV6-1 and TRBJ1-1; D gene unclear. The CDR3 spans 15 residues. V gave up 6 bases and J gave up 4 bases, with 18 bases separating them. The germline V gene has CDR1 MNHNS and CDR2 SASEGT.

This clonotype was found many times. CDR3 DNA sequence: TGTGCCAGCGCTCGGGTCCGGGGGCGGGGTGAGCAGTTCTTC. Its protein is CASARVRGRGEQFF. The chain is built from TRBV28 and TRBJ2-1, with D perhaps matching TRBD1 or TRBD2 (6 bases each). V lost 8 bases and J 9 bases, leaving 20 bases between the germline ends. The germline V gene encodes CDR1 MDHEN and CDR2 SYDVKM. The CDR3 loop spans 14 amino acids. The variable domain in full, with the rest retrieved from reference TRBV28 and TRBJ2-1, is DVKVTQSSRYLVKRTGEKVFLECVQDMDHENMFWYRQDPGLGLRLIYFSYDVKMKEKGDIPEGYSVSREKKERFSLILESASTNQTSMYLCASARVRGRGEQFFGPGTRLTVL.

This clonotype was detected many times. V and J are TRBV7-9 and TRBJ2-7; D not certain. The CDR3 loop spans 12 amino acids. Germline CDR1 and CDR2: SEHNR and FQNEAQ (reference sequence). V was clipped by 0 bases and J by 7 bases, with 7 bases between them. The CDR3 coding sequence is TGTGCCAGCAGCTTAGCGAGAGAGGAGCAGTACTTC. It translates to CASSLAREEQYF.

In its sample, this clonotype was seen many times. The rearrangement links TRBV19 to TRBJ2-3; weak D call: TRBD2 (5 bases). Germline values: CDR1 LNHDA, CDR2 SQIVND (reference sequence). Trimming left V 5 bases short and J 4 bases short, with 13 bases between. This CDR3 spans 14 amino acids. CDR3 loop: CASSVRASSDTQYF. The CDR3 bases are TGTGCCAGTAGTGTGAGGGCCAGCTCAGATACGCAGTATTTT.

This clonotype was observed at least ten times. The genes are TRBV28 and TRBJ2-7; 10 bases map to TRBD1. This CDR3 spans 15 amino acids. V shed 7 bases and J 1 base; nucleotides not matched to a gene: 7. In germline, CDR1 is MDHEN, CDR2 SYDVKM. CDR3 protein: CASTWGTGESYEQYF. The CDR3 nucleotides read TGTGCCAGCACCTGGGGGACAGGGGAATCCTACGAGCAGTACTTC.

CDR3: CASSMNGGEPQHF. As DNA, the CDR3 is TGTGCCAGTAGTATGAACGGGGGGGAGCCCCAGCATTTT. This chain connects TRBV19 to TRBJ1-5; TRBD1 might be the D (5 bases). The CDR3 runs to 13 residues. The V end lost 3 bases, the J end lost 8 bases, and 11 bases lay between the germline ends. CDR1 is LNHDA, CDR2 SQIVND, per germline (reference sequence).

This clonotype was observed a few times. The rearrangement uses TRBV28 and TRBJ2-7, with 10 positions matching TRBD1. Trimming at V came to 7 bases and at J to 1 base, leaving 4 bases not matched to a gene. Germline V CDR1 and CDR2: MDHEN, SYDVKM. The CDR3 consists of 14 residues. The CDR3 is CASTPGQGSYEQYF. The CDR3 DNA reads as TGTGCCAGCACCCCGGGACAGGGGTCCTACGAGCAGTACTTC.

This clonotype was detected ten times or more. This chain links TRBV6-5 with TRBJ2-2, with 8 bases lining up with TRBD1. Germline loops: CDR1 MNHEY, CDR2 SVGAGI. The junction had 12 bases not matched to a gene; V was cut back by 3 bases and J by 0 bases. CDR3 length: 19 amino acids. CDR3 region: CASSYRDRPLMANTGELFF. The CDR3 region has the DNA TGTGCCAGCAGTTATCGGGACAGGCCCCTGATGGCGAACACCGGGGAGCTGTTTTTT.

At least ten counts were recorded for this clonotype. The chain uses TRBV20-1 and TRBJ2-1, with TRBD1 as a possible D gene (6 bases). This CDR3 is 12 amino acids long. V shed 3 bases and J shed 12 bases, with 15 bases lying between them. Germline V gene sequence: CDR1 DFQATT, CDR2 SNEGSKA (reference sequence). DNA for the CDR3: TGCAGTGCTAGGGCCCATGACAGGCGGCAGTTCTTC. It encodes CSARAHDRRQFF.

There are many counts of this clonotype. The CDR3 reads CASSANGPYGYTF. CDR3 DNA: TGTGCCAGCAGTGCCAATGGTCCTTATGGCTACACCTTC. V is TRBV12-3 or TRBV12-4 and J is TRBJ1-2, with unresolved D. The length of the CDR3 is 13 residues. V was trimmed by 5 bases and J by 5 bases, leaving 12 bases between them.

This clonotype was detected only a few times. The V call is TRBV10-3, the J call TRBJ2-1, with 12 bases that match TRBD1. The germline V gene encodes CDR1 ENHRY and CDR2 SYGVKD. The CDR3 length is 16 residues. The trim removed 3 bases at V and 8 bases at J, leaving 8 bases unmatched. The CDR3 nucleotides are TGTGCCATCAGTGACTCCGGGACAGGGGGCTCGGATGAGCAGTTCTTC. It specifies CAISDSGTGGSDEQFF.

This clonotype was detected many times. The J gene is TRBJ2-3, the V gene TRBV10-3; 11 bases are a match to TRBD1. The CDR3 is made up of 17 amino acids. Looked up from germline, CDR1 is ENHRY and CDR2 is SYGVKD. The trim removed 6 bases at V and 0 bases at J, leaving 8 bases unmatched. The CDR3 nucleotides are TGTGCCATCAGCTCGGGACAGGGGGTGCCTAGCACAGATACGCAGTATTTT. Its protein is CAISSGQGVPSTDTQYF.

This clonotype was seen repeatedly, ten times or more. The chain links TRBV13 to TRBJ2-7, with 9 positions matching TRBD2. Germline V gives CDR1 PRHDT, CDR2 FYEKMQ (reference sequence). With 4 bases clipped from V and 13 bases from J, the junction kept 23 bases outside the gene matches. The length of the CDR3 is 17 residues. The CDR3 coding sequence is TGTGCCAGCAGCTCCCCCTTCCCGGGACTAGCTCCTACGAGCACCTACTTC. Translation gives CASSSPFPGLAPTSTYF.